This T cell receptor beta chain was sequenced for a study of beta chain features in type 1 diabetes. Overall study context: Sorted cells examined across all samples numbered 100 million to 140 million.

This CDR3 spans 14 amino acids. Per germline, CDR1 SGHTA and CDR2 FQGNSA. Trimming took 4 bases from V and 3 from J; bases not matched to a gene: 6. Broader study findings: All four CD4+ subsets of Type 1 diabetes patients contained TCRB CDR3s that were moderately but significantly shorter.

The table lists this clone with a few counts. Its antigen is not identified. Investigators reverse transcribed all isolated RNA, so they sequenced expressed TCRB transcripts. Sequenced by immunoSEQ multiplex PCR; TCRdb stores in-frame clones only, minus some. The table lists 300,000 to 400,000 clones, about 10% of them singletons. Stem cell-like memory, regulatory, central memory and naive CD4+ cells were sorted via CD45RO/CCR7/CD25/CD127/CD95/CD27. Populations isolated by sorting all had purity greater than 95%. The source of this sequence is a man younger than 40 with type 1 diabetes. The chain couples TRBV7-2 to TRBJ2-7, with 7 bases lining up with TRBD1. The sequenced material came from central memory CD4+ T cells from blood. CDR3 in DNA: TGTGCCAGCAGCTACAGGACAGGAGACTACGAGCAGTACTTC. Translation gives CASSYRTGDYEQYF. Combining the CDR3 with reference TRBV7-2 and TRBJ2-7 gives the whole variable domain GAGVSQSPSNKVTEKGKDVELRCDPISGHTALYWYRQSLGQGLEFLIYFQGNSAPDKSGLPSDRFSAERTGGSVSTLTIQRTQQEDSAVYLCASSYRTGDYEQYFGPGTRLTVT.